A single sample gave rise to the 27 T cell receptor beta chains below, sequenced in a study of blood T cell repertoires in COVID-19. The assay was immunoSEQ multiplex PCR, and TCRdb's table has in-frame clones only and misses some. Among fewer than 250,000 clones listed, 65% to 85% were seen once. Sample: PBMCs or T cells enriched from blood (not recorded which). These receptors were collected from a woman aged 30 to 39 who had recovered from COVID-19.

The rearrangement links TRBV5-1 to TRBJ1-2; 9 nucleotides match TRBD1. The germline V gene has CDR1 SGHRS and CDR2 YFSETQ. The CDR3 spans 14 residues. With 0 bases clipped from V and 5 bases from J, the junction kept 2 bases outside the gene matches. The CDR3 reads CASSLAQGAYGYTF. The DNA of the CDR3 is TGCGCCAGCAGCTTGGCACAGGGGGCGTATGGCTACACCTTC. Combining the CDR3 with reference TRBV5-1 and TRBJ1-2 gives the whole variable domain KAGVTQTPRYLIKTRGQQVTLSCSPISGHRSVSWYQQTPGQGLQFLFEYFSETQRNKGNFPGRFSGRQFSNSRSEMNVSTLELGDSALYLCASSLAQGAYGYTFGSGTRLTVV.

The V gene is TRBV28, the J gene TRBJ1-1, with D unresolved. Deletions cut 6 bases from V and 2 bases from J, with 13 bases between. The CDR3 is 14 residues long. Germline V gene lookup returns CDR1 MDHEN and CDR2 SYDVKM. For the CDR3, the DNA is TGTGCCAGCAGGGACGGGATTCCAAACACTGAAGCTTTCTTT. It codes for CASRDGIPNTEAFF. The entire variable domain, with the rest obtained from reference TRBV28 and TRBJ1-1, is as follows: DVKVTQSSRYLVKRTGEKVFLECVQDMDHENMFWYRQDPGLGLRLIYFSYDVKMKEKGDIPEGYSVSREKKERFSLILESASTNQTSMYLCASRDGIPNTEAFFGQGTRLTVV.

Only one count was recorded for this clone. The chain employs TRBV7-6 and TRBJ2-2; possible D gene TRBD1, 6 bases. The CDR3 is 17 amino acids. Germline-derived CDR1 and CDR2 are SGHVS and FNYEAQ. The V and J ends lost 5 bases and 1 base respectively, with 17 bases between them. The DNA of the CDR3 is TGTGCCAGCAGCCCCCTTCCTGGGACAATGAACACCGGGGAGCTGTTTTTT. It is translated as CASSPLPGTMNTGELFF.

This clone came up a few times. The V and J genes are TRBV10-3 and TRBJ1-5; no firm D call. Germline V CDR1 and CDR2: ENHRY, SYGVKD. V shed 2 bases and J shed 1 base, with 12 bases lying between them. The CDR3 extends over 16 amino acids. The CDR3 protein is CAISEARVLSNQPQHF. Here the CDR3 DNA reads TGTGCCATCAGTGAGGCGAGGGTCCTAAGCAATCAGCCCCAGCATTTT.

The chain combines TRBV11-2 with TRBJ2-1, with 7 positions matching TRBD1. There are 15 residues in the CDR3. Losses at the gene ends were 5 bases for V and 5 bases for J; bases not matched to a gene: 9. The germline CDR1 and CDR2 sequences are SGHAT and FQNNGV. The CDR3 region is CASSKATTGDNEQFF. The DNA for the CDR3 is TGTGCCAGCAGCAAAGCAACCACAGGGGACAATGAGCAGTTCTTC.

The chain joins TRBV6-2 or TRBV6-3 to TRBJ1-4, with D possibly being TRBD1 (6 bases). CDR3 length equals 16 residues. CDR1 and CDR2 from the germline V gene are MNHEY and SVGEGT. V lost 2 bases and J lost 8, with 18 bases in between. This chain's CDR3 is CASSYGDGQPVEKLFF. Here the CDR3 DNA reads TGTGCCAGCAGTTACGGGGATGGACAGCCTGTGGAAAAACTGTTTTTT.

The CDR3, as DNA: TGTGCCAGCAGCCCCCGCGGGTTCGGGGAGCTGTTTTTT. Its protein product is CASSPRGFGELFF. The chain employs TRBV7-9 and TRBJ2-2, with a possible D match to TRBD2 (5 bases). This CDR3 has 13 residues. V gave up 5 bases and J gave up 7 bases, with 11 bases separating them. Germline CDR1 is SEHNR and CDR2 is FQNEAQ (reference sequence).

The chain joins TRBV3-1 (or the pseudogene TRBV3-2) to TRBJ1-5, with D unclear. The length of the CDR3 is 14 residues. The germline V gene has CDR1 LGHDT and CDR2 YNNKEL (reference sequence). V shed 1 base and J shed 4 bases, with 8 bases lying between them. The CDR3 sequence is CASSQASGNQPQHF. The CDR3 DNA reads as TGTGCCAGCAGCCAAGCCTCGGGGAATCAGCCCCAGCATTTT.

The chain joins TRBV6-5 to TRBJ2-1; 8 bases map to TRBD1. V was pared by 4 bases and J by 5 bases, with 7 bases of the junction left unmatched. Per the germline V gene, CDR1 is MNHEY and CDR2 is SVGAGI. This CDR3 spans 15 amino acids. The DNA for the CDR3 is TGTGCCAGCAGTTTCCGACAGGGGCGTGACAATGAGCAGTTCTTC. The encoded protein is CASSFRQGRDNEQFF.

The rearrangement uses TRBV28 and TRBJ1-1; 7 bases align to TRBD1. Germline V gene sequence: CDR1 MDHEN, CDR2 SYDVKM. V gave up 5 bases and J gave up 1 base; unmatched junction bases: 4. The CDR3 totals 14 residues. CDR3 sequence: CASSARTGNTEAFF. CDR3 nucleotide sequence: TGTGCCAGCAGTGCCCGGACAGGGAACACTGAAGCTTTCTTT.

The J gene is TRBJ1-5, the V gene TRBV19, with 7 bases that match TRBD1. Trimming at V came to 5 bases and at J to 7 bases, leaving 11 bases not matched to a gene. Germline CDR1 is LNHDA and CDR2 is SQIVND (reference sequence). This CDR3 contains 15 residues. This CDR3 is CASSGTGEGAQPQHF. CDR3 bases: TGTGCCAGTAGTGGCACAGGGGAAGGGGCGCAGCCCCAGCATTTT.

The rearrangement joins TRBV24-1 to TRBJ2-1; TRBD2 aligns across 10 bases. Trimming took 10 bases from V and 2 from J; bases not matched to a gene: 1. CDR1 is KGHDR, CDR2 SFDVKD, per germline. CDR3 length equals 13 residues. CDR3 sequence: CATSGGAYNEQFF. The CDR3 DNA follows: TGTGCCACAAGCGGGGGGGCCTACAATGAGCAGTTCTTC.

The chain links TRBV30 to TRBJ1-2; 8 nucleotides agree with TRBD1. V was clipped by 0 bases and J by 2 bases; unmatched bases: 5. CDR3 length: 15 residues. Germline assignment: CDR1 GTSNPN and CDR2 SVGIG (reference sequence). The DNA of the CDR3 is TGTGCCTGGAGTGTGTGGGCAGGGGGCAACTATGGCTACACCTTC. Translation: CAWSVWAGGNYGYTF.

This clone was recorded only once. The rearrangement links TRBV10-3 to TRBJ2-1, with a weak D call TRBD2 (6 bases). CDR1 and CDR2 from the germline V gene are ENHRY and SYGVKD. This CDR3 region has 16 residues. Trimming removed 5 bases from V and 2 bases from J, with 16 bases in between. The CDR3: CAISSPLALAYNEQFF. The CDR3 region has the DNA TGTGCCATCAGTTCCCCTCTAGCGTTAGCCTACAATGAGCAGTTCTTC.

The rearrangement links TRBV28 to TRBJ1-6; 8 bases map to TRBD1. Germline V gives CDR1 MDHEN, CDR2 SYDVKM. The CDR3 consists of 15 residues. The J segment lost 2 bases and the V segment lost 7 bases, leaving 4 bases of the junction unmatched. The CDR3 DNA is TGTGCCAGCACCCAGACAGGGGCCTATAATTCACCCCTCCACTTT. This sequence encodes CASTQTGAYNSPLHF.

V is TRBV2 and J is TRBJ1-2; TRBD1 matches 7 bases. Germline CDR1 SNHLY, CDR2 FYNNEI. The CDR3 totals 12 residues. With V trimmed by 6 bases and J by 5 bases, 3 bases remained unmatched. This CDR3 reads CASSRDSYGYTF. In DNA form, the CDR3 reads TGTGCCAGCAGCCGGGACAGTTATGGCTACACCTTC.

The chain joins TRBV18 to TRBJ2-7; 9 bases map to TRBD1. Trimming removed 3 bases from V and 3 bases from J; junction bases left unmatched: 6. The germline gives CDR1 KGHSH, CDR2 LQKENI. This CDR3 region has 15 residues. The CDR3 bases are TGTGCCAGCTCACCCAAACAGGGGGCCAACTACGAGCAGTACTTC. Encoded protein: CASSPKQGANYEQYF.

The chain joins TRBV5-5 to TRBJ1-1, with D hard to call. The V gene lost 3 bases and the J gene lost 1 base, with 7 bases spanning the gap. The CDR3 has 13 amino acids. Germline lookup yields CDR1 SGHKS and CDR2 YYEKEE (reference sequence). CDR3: CASSSPGNTEAFF. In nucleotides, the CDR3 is TGTGCCAGCAGCTCCCCCGGGAACACTGAAGCTTTCTTT.

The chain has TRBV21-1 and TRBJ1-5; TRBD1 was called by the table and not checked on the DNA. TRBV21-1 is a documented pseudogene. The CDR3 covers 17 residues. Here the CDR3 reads CASSKGWTGRDNQPQHF. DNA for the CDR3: TGTGCCAGCAGCAAAGGATGGACAGGGAGGGACAATCAGCCCCAGCATTTT.

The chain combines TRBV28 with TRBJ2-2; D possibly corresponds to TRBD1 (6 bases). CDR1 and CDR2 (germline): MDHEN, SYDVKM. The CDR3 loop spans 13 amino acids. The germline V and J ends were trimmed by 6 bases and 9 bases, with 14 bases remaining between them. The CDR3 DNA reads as TGTGCCAGCAGCCAGGGGCCTCTTAGGGAGCTGTTTTTT. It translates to CASSQGPLRELFF.

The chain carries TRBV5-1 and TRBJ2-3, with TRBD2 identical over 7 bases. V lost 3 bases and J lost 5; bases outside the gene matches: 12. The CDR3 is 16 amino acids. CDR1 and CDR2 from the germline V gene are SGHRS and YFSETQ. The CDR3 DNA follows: TGCGCCAGCAGCTCGGGCCTCGGCGGGGGAGTAGATACGCAGTATTTT. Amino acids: CASSSGLGGGVDTQYF.

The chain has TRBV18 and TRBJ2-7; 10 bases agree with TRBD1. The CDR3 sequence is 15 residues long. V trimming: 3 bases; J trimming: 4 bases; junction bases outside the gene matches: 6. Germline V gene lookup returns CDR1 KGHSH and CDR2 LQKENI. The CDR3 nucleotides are TGTGCCAGCTCACCCTTACCGGGACAGGGGTACGAGCAGTACGTC. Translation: CASSPLPGQGYEQYV.

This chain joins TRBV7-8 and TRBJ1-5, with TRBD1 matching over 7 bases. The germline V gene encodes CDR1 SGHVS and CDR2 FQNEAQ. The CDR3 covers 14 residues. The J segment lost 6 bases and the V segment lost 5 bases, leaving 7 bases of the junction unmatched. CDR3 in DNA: TGTGCCAGCAGCATAGACAGGGTCACTCAGCCCCAGCATTTT. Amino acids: CASSIDRVTQPQHF.

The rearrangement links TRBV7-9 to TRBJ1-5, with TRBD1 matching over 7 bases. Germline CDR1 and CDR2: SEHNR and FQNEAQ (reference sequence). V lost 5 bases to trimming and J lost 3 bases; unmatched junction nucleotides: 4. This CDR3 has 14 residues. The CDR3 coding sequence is TGTGCCAGCAGCCCAGGGGGGAACAATCAGCCCCAGCATTTT. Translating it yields CASSPGGNNQPQHF.

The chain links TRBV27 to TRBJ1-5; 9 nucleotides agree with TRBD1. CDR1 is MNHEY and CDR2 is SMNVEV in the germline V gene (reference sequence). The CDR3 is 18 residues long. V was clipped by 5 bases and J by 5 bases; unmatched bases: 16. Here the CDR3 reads CASSPDGTGIGKYQPQHF. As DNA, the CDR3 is TGTGCCAGCAGTCCAGACGGGACAGGGATTGGGAAGTATCAGCCCCAGCATTTT.

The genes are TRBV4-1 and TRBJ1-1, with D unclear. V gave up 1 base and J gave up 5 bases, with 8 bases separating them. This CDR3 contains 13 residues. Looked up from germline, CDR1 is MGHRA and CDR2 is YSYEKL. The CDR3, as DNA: TGCGCCAGCAGCCAAGGGTTGGCAACTGAAGCTTTCTTT. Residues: CASSQGLATEAFF.

CDR3 coding DNA: TGTGCCAGAAGCTTGGCAGGGCGTAGGGCGCAGTTCTTC. This sequence encodes CARSLAGRRAQFF. V is TRBV5-3 and J is TRBJ2-1; D possibly corresponds to TRBD1 (5 bases). TRBV5-3 is an ORF; its function is uncertain. V was cut by 0 bases and J by 12 bases, with 13 bases left in between. CDR3 size: 13 residues.